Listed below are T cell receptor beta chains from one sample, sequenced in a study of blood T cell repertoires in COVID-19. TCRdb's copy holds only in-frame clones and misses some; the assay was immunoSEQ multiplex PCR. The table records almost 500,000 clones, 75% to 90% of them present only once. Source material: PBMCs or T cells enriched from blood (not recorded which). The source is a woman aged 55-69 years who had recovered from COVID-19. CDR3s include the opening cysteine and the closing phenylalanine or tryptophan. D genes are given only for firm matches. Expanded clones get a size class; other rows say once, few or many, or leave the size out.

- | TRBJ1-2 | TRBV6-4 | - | TGTGCCAGCAGTGAGGACAGTCAACCCAGAAGAGGAGGCTACACCTTC | CASSEDSQPRRGGYTF
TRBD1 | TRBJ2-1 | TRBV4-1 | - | TGCGCCAGCAGCCATTTGGGGACAGGGTCGTACAATGAGCAGTTCTTC | CASSHLGTGSYNEQFF
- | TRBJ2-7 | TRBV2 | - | TGTGCCAGCAGTGAGAGCCTAGGCGAGCAGTACTTC | CASSESLGEQYF
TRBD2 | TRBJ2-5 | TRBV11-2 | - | TGTGCCAGCAGCTTAGGGCCAGCGGGGGGGCAAGAGACCCAGTACTTC | CASSLGPAGGQETQYF
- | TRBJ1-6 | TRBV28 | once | TGTGCCAGCAGAAATTACAGGTTTAATTCACCCCTCCACTTT | CASRNYRFNSPLHF
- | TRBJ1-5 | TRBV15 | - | TGTGCCACCAGCAGAGAAAGGGGAAGCAATCAGCCCCAGCATTTT | CATSRERGSNQPQHF
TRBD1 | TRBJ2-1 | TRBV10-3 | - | TGTGCCCTCCGCGGGACAGGGGGCCTCGATGAGCAGTTCTTC | CALRGTGGLDEQFF
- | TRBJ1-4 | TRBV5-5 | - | TGTGCCAGCAGCCTAATTGGTGAAAAACTGTTTTTT | CASSLIGEKLFF
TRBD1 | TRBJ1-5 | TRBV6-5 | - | TGTGCCAGCAGTTATCGGACAGGGACTCAGCCCCAGCATTTT | CASSYRTGTQPQHF
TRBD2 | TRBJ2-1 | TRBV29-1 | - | TGCAGCATTAACCCCCTAGCGGGGGGCCCTCCCTATAATGAGCAGTTCTTC | CSINPLAGGPPYNEQFF
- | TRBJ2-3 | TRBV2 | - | TGTGCCAGCACTAGTAAGGAGTGGACGCAGTATTTT | CASTSKEWTQYF
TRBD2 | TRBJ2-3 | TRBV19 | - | TGTGCCAGTAGTTTGCTAGCGGGGGGGCTGGGGACAGATACGCAGTATTTT | CASSLLAGGLGTDTQYF
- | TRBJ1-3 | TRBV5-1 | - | TGCGCCAGCAGCGGCGGGGGTGGGAGTACTGGAAACACCATATATTTT | CASSGGGGSTGNTIYF
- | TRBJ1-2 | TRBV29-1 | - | TGCAGCGTTGACCTGGGGGGGCGCGGGTATGGCTACACCTTC | CSVDLGGRGYGYTF
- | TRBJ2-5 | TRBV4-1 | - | TGCGCCAGCAGCCAGGCCCCGGTGGTAGCAGAGACCCAGTACTTC | CASSQAPVVAETQYF
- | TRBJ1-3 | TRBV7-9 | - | TGTGCCAGCAGCTTCGGTAGAAACACCATATATTTT | CASSFGRNTIYF
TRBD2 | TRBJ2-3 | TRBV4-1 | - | TGCGCCAGCAGCCAAGAAGGTAGCGGGAGCCCAGATACGCAGTATTTT | CASSQEGSGSPDTQYF
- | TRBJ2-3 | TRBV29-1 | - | TGCAGCGTTGATGGGGCGTCCACAGATACGCAGTATTTT | CSVDGASTDTQYF
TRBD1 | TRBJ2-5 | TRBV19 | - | TGTGCCAGTAGTACGACAGGGGGAAGAGAGACCCAGTACTTC | CASSTTGGRETQYF
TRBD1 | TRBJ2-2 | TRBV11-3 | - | TGTGCCAGCAGCTTAGCGACAGGGGGCACCGGGGAGCTGTTTTTT | CASSLATGGTGELFF
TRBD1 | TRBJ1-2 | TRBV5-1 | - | TGCGCCAGCAGCTTGAGTGGACAGGCAACCTATGGCTACACCTTC | CASSLSGQATYGYTF
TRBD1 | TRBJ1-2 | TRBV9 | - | TGTGCCAGCAGCGTAGGGGCAGGGGGTTACTATGGCTACACCTTC | CASSVGAGGYYGYTF
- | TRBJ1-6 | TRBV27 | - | TGTGCCAGCAGTCCCCCGGGTTCACCCCTCCACTTT | CASSPPGSPLHF
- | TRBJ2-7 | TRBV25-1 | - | TGTGCCAGCAGTGCCCAGGGGGGCTACGAGCAGTACTTC | CASSAQGGYEQYF
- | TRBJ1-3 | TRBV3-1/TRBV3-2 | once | TGTGCCAGCAGCCAAGTCCCCAGCTCTGGAAACACCATATATTTT | CASSQVPSSGNTIYF
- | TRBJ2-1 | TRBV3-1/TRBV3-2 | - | TGTGCCAGCAGCCTAAGGGGCACAACCTACAATGAGCAGTTCTTC | CASSLRGTTYNEQFF
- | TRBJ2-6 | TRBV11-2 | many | TGTGCCAGCAGCTTAGGGACTCACTCTGGGGCCAACGTCCTGACTTTC | CASSLGTHSGANVLTF
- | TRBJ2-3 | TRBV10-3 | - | TGTGCCATCAGTGAGTCGTTGGAGGTCTCAAGGGCAGATACGCAGTATTTT | CAISESLEVSRADTQYF
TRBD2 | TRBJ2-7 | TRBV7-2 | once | TGTGCCAGCAGCACCGGGAGGCTGGGGTACGAGCAGTACTTC | CASSTGRLGYEQYF
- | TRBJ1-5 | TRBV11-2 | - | TGTGCCAGCAGCTTAGGTGCAGGGGCCAATCAGCCCCAGCATTTT | CASSLGAGANQPQHF
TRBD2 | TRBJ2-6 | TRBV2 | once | TGTGCCAGCACCCTGACCGAGGACAGGCGGGGGGGTTCCGGGGCCAACGTCCTGACTTTC | CASTLTEDRRGGSGANVLTF
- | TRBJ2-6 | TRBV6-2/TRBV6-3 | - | TGTGCCAGCAGTTACCTCCGGGGGAGGAGGTCTGGGGCCAACGTCCTGACTTTC | CASSYLRGRRSGANVLTF
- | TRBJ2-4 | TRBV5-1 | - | TGCGCCAGCAGCTTGGAAGAGGGCAGGAACATTCAGTACTTC | CASSLEEGRNIQYF
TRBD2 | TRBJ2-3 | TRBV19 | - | TGTGCCAGTAGACTAGCGGGGGCCACAGATACGCAGTATTTT | CASRLAGATDTQYF
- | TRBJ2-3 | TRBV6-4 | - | TGTGCCAACCCATTCAGGAAAGGCACAGATACGCAGTATTTT | CANPFRKGTDTQYF
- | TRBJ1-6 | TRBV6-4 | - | TGTGCCAGCAGTGAACAGGGACCGAGTTCACCCCTCCACTTT | CASSEQGPSSPLHF
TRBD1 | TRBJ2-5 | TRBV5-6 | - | TGTGCCAGCAGCGTTGGACAGGGCCAAGAGACCCAGTACTTC | CASSVGQGQETQYF
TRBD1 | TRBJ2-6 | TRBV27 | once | TGTGCCAGCAGTTTAAAGGGGCCCCTGACAGGGGGCTCTGGGGCCAACGTCCTGACTTTC | CASSLKGPLTGGSGANVLTF
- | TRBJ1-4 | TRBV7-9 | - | TGTGCCAGCAGCTTAGCGCAGGGGTTTGATGAAAAACTGTTTTTT | CASSLAQGFDEKLFF
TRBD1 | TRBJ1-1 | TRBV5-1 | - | TGCGCCAGCAGCTGGGGACAGACTGAAGCTTTCTTT | CASSWGQTEAFF
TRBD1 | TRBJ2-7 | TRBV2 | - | TGTGCCATTTCCAGAGGGACAGGCACCTACGAGCAGTACTTC | CAISRGTGTYEQYF
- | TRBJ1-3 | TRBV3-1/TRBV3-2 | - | TGTGCCAGCAGCCTCAACTGGGACACCCAAAACACCATATATTTT | CASSLNWDTQNTIYF
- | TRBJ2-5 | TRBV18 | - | TGTGCCAGCTCACGGGACACGGTACAAGAGACCCAGTACTTC | CASSRDTVQETQYF
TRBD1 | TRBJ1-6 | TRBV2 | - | TGTGCCAGCAGTGGACAGGGGGCTGGAAATTCACCCCTCCACTTT | CASSGQGAGNSPLHF
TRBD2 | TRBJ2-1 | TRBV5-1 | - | TGCGCCAGCAGCGGTCCGACTAGCGGGGGGGCCGGTGAGCAGTTCTTC | CASSGPTSGGAGEQFF
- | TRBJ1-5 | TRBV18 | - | TGTGCCAGCTCACCACCGGGGGGAATAGAGGGCAATCAGCCCCAGCATTTT | CASSPPGGIEGNQPQHF
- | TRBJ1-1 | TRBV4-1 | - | TGCGCCAGCAGCCAACGATGGCAGAACACTGAAGCTTTCTTT | CASSQRWQNTEAFF
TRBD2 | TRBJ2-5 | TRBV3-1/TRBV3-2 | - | TGTGCCAGCAGCGAGCGGGGGGTCCAAGAGACCCAGTACTTC | CASSERGVQETQYF
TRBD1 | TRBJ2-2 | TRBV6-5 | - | TGTGCCAGCAGCAGACAGGGTTCCGGGGAGCTGTTTTTT | CASSRQGSGELFF
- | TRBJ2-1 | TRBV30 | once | TGTTCAGGGGCAGGGAACAATGAGCAGTTCTTC | CSGAGNNEQFF
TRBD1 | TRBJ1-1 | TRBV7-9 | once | TGTGCCAGCAGCTCCCTCCGGACAGGGGCGACCGTGAACACTGAAGCTTTCTTT | CASSSLRTGATVNTEAFF